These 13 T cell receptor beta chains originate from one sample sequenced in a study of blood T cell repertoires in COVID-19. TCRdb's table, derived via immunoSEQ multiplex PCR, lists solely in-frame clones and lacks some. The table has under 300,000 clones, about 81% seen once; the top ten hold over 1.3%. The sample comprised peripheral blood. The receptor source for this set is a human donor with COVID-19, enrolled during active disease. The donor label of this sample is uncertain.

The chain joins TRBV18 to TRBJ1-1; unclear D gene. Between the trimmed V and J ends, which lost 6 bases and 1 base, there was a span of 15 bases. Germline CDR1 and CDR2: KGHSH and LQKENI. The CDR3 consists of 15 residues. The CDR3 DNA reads TGTGCCAGCTCTCGGAGGGAACACTCGAACACTGAAGCTTTCTTT. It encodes CASSRREHSNTEAFF.

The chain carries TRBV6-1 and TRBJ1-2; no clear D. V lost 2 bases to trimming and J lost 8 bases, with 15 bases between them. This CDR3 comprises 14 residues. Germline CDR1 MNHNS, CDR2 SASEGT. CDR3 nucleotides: TGTGCCAGCAGTGAAATGGCCGGGTTTGAAGGCTACACCTTC. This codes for CASSEMAGFEGYTF.

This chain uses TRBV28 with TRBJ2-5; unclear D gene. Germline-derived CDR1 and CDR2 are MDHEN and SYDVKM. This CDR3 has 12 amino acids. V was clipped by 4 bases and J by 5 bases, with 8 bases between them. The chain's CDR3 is CASSSSRETQYF. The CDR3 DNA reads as TGTGCCAGCAGTTCGAGCCGGGAGACCCAGTACTTC.

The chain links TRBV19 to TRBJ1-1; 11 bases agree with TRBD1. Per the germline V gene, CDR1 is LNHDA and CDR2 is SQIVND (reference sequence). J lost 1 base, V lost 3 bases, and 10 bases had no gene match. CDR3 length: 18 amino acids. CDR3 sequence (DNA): TGTGCCAGTAGTATGGGAGGCGGGACAGGGGGTGGGAACACTGAAGCTTTCTTT. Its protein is CASSMGGGTGGGNTEAFF.

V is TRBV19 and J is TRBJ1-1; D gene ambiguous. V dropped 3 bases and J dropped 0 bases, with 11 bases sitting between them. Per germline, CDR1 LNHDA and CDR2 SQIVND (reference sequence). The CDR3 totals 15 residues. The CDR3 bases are TGTGCCAGTAGTATTGGGCAAGTTCTGAACACTGAAGCTTTCTTT. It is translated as CASSIGQVLNTEAFF.

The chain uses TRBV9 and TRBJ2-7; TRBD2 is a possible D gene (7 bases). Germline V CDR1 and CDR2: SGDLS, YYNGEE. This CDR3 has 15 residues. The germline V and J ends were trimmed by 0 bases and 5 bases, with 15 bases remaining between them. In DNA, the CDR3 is TGTGCCAGCAGCGTAGGAGCCGTAGGGGGGGACGAGCAGTACTTC. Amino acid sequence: CASSVGAVGGDEQYF.

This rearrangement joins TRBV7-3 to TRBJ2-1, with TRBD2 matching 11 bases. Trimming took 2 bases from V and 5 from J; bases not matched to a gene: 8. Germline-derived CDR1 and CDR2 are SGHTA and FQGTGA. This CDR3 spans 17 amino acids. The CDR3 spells CASSLSSGTSGNNEQFF. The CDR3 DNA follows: TGTGCCAGCAGCTTATCATCCGGGACTAGCGGTAACAATGAGCAGTTCTTC.

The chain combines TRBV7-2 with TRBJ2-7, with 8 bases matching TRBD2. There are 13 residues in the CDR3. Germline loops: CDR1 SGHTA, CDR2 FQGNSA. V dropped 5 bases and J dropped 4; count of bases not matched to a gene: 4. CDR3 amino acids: CASSPGREYEQYF. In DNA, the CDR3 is TGTGCCAGCAGCCCCGGGAGGGAGTACGAGCAGTACTTC.

For the CDR3, the DNA is TGTGCCAGCAGCTTAGCGGGGACATCAGCTTTCTTT. This gives the protein CASSLAGTSAFF. The chain couples TRBV11-2 to TRBJ1-1, with D perhaps matching TRBD1 (6 bases). The V end was cut by 1 base, the J end by 10 bases, with 10 bases between. This CDR3 has 12 amino acids. The germline V gene encodes CDR1 SGHAT and CDR2 FQNNGV.

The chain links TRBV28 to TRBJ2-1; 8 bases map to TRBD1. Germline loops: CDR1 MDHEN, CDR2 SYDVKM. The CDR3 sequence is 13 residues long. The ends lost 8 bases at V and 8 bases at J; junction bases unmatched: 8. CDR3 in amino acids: CASLGQGADEQFF. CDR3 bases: TGTGCCAGCTTGGGGCAGGGGGCCGATGAGCAGTTCTTC. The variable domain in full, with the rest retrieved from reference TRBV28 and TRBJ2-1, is DVKVTQSSRYLVKRTGEKVFLECVQDMDHENMFWYRQDPGLGLRLIYFSYDVKMKEKGDIPEGYSVSREKKERFSLILESASTNQTSMYLCASLGQGADEQFFGPGTRLTVL.

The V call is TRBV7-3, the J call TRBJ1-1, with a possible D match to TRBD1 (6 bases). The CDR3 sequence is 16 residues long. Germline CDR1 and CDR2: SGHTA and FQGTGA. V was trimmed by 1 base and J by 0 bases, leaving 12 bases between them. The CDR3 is CASSLNGGIMNTEAFF. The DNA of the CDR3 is TGTGCCAGCAGCTTAAATGGGGGCATTATGAACACTGAAGCTTTCTTT.

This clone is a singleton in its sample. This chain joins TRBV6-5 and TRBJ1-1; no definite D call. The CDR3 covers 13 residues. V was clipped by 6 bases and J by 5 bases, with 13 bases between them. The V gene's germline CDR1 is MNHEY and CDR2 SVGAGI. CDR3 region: CASRPEARTEAFF. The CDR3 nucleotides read TGTGCCAGCAGACCGGAGGCGAGGACTGAAGCTTTCTTT.

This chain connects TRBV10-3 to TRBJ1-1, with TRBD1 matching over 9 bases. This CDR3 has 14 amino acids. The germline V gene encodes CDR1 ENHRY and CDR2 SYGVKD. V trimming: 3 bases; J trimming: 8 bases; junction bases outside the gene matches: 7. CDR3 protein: CAISEQGASVEAFF. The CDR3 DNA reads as TGTGCCATCAGTGAACAGGGGGCGTCGGTGGAAGCTTTCTTT.